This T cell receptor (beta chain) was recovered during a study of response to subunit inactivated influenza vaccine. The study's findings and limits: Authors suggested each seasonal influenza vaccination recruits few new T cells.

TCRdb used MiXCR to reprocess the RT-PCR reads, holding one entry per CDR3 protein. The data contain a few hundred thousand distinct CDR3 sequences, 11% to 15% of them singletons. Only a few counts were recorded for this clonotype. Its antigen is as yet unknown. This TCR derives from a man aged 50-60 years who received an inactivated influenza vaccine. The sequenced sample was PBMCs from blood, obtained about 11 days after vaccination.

CDR3 protein: CASSLSLAGVEQYF. Here the CDR3 DNA reads TGTGCCAGCAGCTTAAGTCTAGCGGGAGTCGAGCAGTACTTC. The chain recombines TRBV7-2 with TRBJ2-7; 10 positions match TRBD2. The J segment lost 6 bases and the V segment lost 2 bases, leaving 4 bases of the junction unmatched. CDR1 is SGHTA, CDR2 FQGNSA, per germline. The CDR3 is 14 amino acids. The full variable domain, with the rest looked up from reference TRBV7-2 and TRBJ2-7, is GAGVSQSPSNKVTEKGKDVELRCDPISGHTALYWYRQSLGQGLEFLIYFQGNSAPDKSGLPSDRFSAERTGGSVSTLTIQRTQQEDSAVYLCASSLSLAGVEQYFGPGTRLTVT.